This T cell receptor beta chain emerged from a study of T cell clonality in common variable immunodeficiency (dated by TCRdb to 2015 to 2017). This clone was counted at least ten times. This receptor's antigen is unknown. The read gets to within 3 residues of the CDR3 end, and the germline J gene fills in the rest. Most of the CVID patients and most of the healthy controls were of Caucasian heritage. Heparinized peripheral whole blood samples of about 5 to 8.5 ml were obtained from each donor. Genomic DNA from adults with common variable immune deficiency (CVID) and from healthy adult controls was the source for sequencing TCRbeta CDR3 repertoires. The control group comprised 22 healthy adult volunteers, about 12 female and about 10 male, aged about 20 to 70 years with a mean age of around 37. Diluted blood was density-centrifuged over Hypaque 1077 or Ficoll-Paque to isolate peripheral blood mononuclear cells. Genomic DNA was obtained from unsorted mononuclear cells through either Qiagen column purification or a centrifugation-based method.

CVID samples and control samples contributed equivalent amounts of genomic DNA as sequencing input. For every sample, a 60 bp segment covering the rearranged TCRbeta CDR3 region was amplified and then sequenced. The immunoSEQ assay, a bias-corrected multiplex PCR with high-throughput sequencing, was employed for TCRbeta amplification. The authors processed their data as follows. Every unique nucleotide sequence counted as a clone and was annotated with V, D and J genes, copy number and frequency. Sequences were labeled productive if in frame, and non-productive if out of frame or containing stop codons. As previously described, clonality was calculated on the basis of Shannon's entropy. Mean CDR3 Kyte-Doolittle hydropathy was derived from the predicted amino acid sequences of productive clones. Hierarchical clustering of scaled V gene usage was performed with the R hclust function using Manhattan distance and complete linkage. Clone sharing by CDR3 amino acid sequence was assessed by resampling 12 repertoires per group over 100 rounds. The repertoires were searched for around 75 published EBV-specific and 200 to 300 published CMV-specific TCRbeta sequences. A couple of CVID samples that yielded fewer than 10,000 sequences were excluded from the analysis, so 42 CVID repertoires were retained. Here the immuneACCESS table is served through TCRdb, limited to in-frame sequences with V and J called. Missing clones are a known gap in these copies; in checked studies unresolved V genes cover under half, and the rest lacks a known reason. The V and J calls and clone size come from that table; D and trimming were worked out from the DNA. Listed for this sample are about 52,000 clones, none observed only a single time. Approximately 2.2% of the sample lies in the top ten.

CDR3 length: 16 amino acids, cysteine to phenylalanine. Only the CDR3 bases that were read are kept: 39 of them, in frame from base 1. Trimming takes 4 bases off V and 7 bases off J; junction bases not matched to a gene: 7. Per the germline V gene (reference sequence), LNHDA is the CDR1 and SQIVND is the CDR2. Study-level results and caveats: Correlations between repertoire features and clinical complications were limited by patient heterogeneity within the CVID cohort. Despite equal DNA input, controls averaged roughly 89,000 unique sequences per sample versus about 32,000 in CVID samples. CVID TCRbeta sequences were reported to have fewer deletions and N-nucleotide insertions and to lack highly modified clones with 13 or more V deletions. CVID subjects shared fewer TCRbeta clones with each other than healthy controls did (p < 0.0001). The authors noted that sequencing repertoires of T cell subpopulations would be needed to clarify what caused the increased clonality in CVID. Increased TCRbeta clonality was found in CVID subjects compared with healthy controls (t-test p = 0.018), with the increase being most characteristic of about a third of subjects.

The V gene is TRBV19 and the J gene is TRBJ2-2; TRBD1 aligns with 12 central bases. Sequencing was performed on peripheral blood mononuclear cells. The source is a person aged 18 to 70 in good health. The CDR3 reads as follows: CASSNRDRGLFGELFF. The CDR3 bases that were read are TGTGCCAGTAGTAACCGGGACAGGGGGCTTTTCGGGGAG. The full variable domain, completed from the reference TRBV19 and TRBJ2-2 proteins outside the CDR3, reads DGGITQSPKYLFRKEGQNVTLSCEQNLNHDAMYWYRQDPGQGLRLIYYSQIVNDFQKGDIAEGYSVSREKKESFPLTVTSAQKNPTAFYLCASSNRDRGLFGELFFGEGSRLTVL.